Below are 26 T cell receptor beta chains sequenced from a single sample in a study of blood T cells in healthy people across ages. Next came a second PCR, run for about 7 to 12 cycles, which used a sample-barcoded 5' primer along with a J-beta primer mix. In TCRdb, the 5' RACE reads were re-called with MiXCR into one record per CDR3 protein. The profile covers about 1.4 million distinct CDR3 sequences, with approximately 59% appearing a single time and under 8.5% taken by the ten largest. The sample comprised blood. Receptors originate from a man aged 18 to 29 in good health.

The chain employs TRBV10-3 and TRBJ2-2; a possible D gene is TRBD1 (6 bases). The CDR3 covers 13 residues. From germline, CDR1 is ENHRY and CDR2 SYGVKD. V was cut by 10 bases and J by 1 base, with 10 bases left in between. The CDR3 here is CATGVLNTGELFF. The CDR3 DNA reads as TGTGCCACAGGGGTCTTGAACACCGGGGAGCTGTTTTTT.

The rearrangement links TRBV12-3 or TRBV12-4 to TRBJ2-4, with 8 bases matching TRBD1. Trimming removed 5 bases from V and 0 bases from J; junction bases left unmatched: 18. This CDR3 spans 20 amino acids. The CDR3 DNA sequence: TGTGCCAGCAGTCGCCGGGACAGGTTCTTTCAATCCCTAGCCAAAAACATTCAGTACTTC. This gives the protein CASSRRDRFFQSLAKNIQYF.

The gene calls are TRBV5-1 and TRBJ2-5; unclear D gene. V lost 4 bases, J lost 0 bases, and 10 bases lay in between. Germline V gives CDR1 SGHRS, CDR2 YFSETQ. CDR3 length equals 14 residues. The CDR3 reads CASSGRANQETQYF. The CDR3 coding sequence is TGCGCCAGCAGCGGACGGGCAAACCAAGAGACCCAGTACTTC.

The chain has TRBV10-3 and TRBJ2-6; no firm D call. The CDR3 extends over 13 amino acids. Between the trimmed V and J ends, which lost 10 bases and 4 bases, there was a span of 11 bases. The germline V gene has CDR1 ENHRY and CDR2 SYGVKD. The chain's CDR3 is CATLKSGANVLTF. The CDR3 DNA follows: TGTGCCACTCTCAAGTCGGGGGCCAACGTCCTGACTTTC.

This chain links TRBV27 with TRBJ2-3; perhaps TRBD1 as D (6 bases). Germline CDR1 is MNHEY and CDR2 is SMNVEV (reference sequence). Trimming stripped 6 bases from V and 4 bases from J, with 17 bases between. The CDR3 runs 15 residues. The chain's CDR3 is CASRQTGYFADTQYF. The CDR3 DNA sequence: TGTGCCAGCAGGCAAACAGGGTACTTCGCAGATACGCAGTATTTT.

The sample holds a few counts of this clonotype. This chain connects TRBV4-1 to TRBJ1-2, with D possibly being TRBD1 (5 bases). V was cut by 2 bases and J by 5 bases, with 15 bases left in between. The CDR3 length is 15 residues. The germline V gene encodes CDR1 MGHRA and CDR2 YSYEKL. Written as DNA, the CDR3 is TGCGCCAGCAGCCAACCTCGAGACAGAGGGTATGGCTACACCTTC. Protein: CASSQPRDRGYGYTF.

This clonotype was observed a few times. This chain links TRBV5-6 with TRBJ2-3, with TRBD1 as a possible D gene (5 bases). Germline CDR1 and CDR2: SGHDT and YYEEEE. The CDR3 consists of 15 residues. V lost 3 bases, J lost 2 bases, and 13 bases lay in between. The DNA for the CDR3 is TGTGCCAGCAGCTCTTACCAGGACACCACAGATACGCAGTATTTT. Its translation is CASSSYQDTTDTQYF.

In its sample, this clonotype was seen once. The chain combines TRBV7-2 with TRBJ1-2; D uncertain. Germline CDR1 SGHTA, CDR2 FQGNSA. V lost 10 bases and J 4 bases, leaving 19 bases between the germline ends. The length of the CDR3 is 14 residues. CDR3 amino acids: CATQEPRGFYGYTF. As DNA, the CDR3 is TGTGCCACGCAGGAACCACGGGGATTCTATGGCTACACCTTC.

In this sample, this clonotype turned up a few times. The rearrangement uses TRBV12-3 or TRBV12-4 and TRBJ1-2, with D hard to call. V lost 0 bases to trimming and J lost 7 bases, with 6 bases between them. The CDR3 totals 12 residues. The CDR3 DNA reads TGTGCCAGCAGTTTAGCGATGCGTGGCTACACCTTC. Translation gives CASSLAMRGYTF.

The chain is built from TRBV7-2 and TRBJ2-5; tentative D call: TRBD2 (6 bases). Trimming pared 5 bases from V and 2 bases from J, leaving 15 bases between. The germline V gene has CDR1 SGHTA and CDR2 FQGNSA. The CDR3 has 15 residues. CDR3 coding DNA: TGTGCCAGCAGCCCCCTGACTAGTACACAAGAGACCCAGTACTTC. Protein: CASSPLTSTQETQYF.

The chain carries TRBV6-5 and TRBJ2-5; possible D gene TRBD1, 5 bases. The J call may be faulty, since TRBJ2-7 better matches the DNA end. The CDR3 has 15 amino acids. The germline V gene encodes CDR1 MNHEY and CDR2 SVGAGI. The CDR3 region is CASSYSTDSTYEQYF. CDR3 nucleotides: TGTGCCAGCAGTTACTCGACAGATTCCACTTACGAGCAGTACTTC.

In its sample, this clonotype was seen a few times. This chain connects TRBV9 to TRBJ2-1, with TRBD2 matching over 8 bases. The CDR3 has 13 amino acids. V lost 4 bases and J lost 6; bases outside the gene matches: 3. Per germline, CDR1 SGDLS and CDR2 YYNGEE. The CDR3 spells CASSRTSSNEQFF. As DNA, the CDR3 is TGTGCCAGCAGCCGGACTAGCTCCAATGAGCAGTTCTTC.

The V gene is TRBV20-1, the J gene TRBJ2-1, with 10 bases lining up with TRBD1. Germline V gene sequence: CDR1 DFQATT, CDR2 SNEGSKA (reference sequence). The CDR3 contains 16 residues. The ends lost 6 bases at V and 2 bases at J; junction bases unmatched: 10. The CDR3 DNA reads as TGCAGTGCGCCGTGGGACAGGGGAATGGCCTACAATGAGCAGTTCTTC. As protein: CSAPWDRGMAYNEQFF.

A few counts support this clonotype. The chain carries TRBV7-9 and TRBJ2-3; 7 bases match TRBD2. CDR1 and CDR2 (germline): SEHNR, FQNEAQ (reference sequence). The CDR3 loop spans 16 amino acids. V trimming: 11 bases; J trimming: 0 bases; junction bases outside the gene matches: 14. The DNA of the CDR3 is TGTGCCTCCCCTTCTAGCAAGCGGGGTAGCACAGATACGCAGTATTTT. Its protein is CASPSSKRGSTDTQYF. The variable domain in full, with the rest retrieved from reference TRBV7-9 and TRBJ2-3, is DTGVSQNPRHKITKRGQNVTFRCDPISEHNRLYWYRQTLGQGPEFLTYFQNEAQLEKSRLLSDRFSAERPKGSFSTLEIQRTEQGDSAMYLCASPSSKRGSTDTQYFGPGTRLTVL.

This sequence joins TRBV7-9 and TRBJ1-2; TRBD1 agrees at 7 bases. V lost 5 bases to trimming and J lost 7 bases; unmatched junction nucleotides: 10. The CDR3 contains 14 residues. Per the germline V gene, CDR1 is SEHNR and CDR2 is FQNEAQ (reference sequence). CDR3 DNA: TGTGCCAGCAGCGACCTTGGACAGGAGCGTGGCTACACCTTC. Its protein product is CASSDLGQERGYTF.

A note on this clonotype: Sequence at one end of the junction differs from germline and may be a read error. This chain links TRBV12-3 or TRBV12-4 with TRBJ2-7; D unresolved. The CDR3 spans 16 residues. CDR3 DNA sequence: TGTGCCAGTAGTTTCTTATACCCATCTAGCTCCTACGAGCAGTACTTC. Translating it yields CASSFLYPSSSYEQYF.

The chain combines TRBV6-6 with TRBJ1-1; D unclear. Germline CDR1 is MNHNY and CDR2 is SVGAGI (reference sequence). V was shortened by 4 bases and J by 3 bases, with 9 bases between the two germline ends. CDR3 length: 13 residues. Here the CDR3 DNA reads TGTGCCAGCAGTTGGGGTGCCGACACTGAAGCTTTCTTT. The encoded protein is CASSWGADTEAFF.

This clonotype came up a few times. This chain joins TRBV20-1 and TRBJ2-1; D gene unclear. The germline gives CDR1 DFQATT, CDR2 SNEGSKA (reference sequence). The CDR3 extends over 15 amino acids. V gave up 0 bases and J gave up 2 bases, with 11 bases separating them. CDR3 coding DNA: TGCAGTGCTAGAGATATAGGAGAGACCTACAATGAGCAGTTCTTC. It encodes CSARDIGETYNEQFF.

Here the CDR3 reads CASSKPRDMLSYNSPLHF. The CDR3 nucleotides are TGTGCCAGCAGCAAACCGAGGGACATGCTCTCCTATAATTCACCCCTCCACTTT. The chain uses TRBV21-1 and TRBJ1-6; no DNA check was done on the table's D call, TRBD1. TRBV21-1 is reported as a pseudogene. The CDR3 totals 18 residues.

The chain is built from TRBV7-9 and TRBJ1-4; D remains unclear. The V gene lost 5 bases and the J gene lost 8 bases, with 6 bases spanning the gap. CDR3 length equals 11 residues. Germline CDR1 reads SEHNR; CDR2 reads FQNEAQ (reference sequence). The chain's CDR3 is CASSPLEKLFF. CDR3 bases: TGTGCCAGCAGCCCCCTCGAAAAACTGTTTTTT.

The DNA of the CDR3 is TGCGCCAGCAGCTTCGAGGTGGGCCGACTTTACAATGAGCAGTACTTC. Protein product: CASSFEVGRLYNEQYF. The chain combines TRBV5-1 with TRBJ2-1; D not certain. Gene TRBJ2-7 matches the end of the DNA better, so the J call may be wrong. This CDR3 comprises 16 residues. Germline CDR1 and CDR2: SGHRS and YFSETQ.

The genes are TRBV20-1 and TRBJ2-5; a possible D gene is TRBD2 (6 bases). TRBJ2-7 explains the end of the DNA better; the J call may be wrong. The CDR3 extends over 13 amino acids. Germline CDR1 is DFQATT and CDR2 is SNEGSKA (reference sequence). The CDR3 sequence is CSARRGASYEQYF. CDR3 nucleotides: TGCAGTGCTAGACGCGGGGCATCCTACGAGCAGTACTTC.

The chain recombines TRBV4-2 with TRBJ1-5; TRBD1 might be the D (6 bases). Trimming shortened V by 0 bases and J by 7 bases, and 19 bases separated the two germline ends. The CDR3 sequence is 17 residues long. The germline CDR1 and CDR2 sequences are LGHNA and YNFKEQ. The DNA for the CDR3 is TGTGCCAGCAGCCAAGAGCTCGGGGACACCGCGAACCAGCCCCAGCATTTT. Amino acid sequence: CASSQELGDTANQPQHF.

The chain joins TRBV6-5 to TRBJ2-7; tentative D call: TRBD1 (6 bases). From germline, CDR1 is MNHEY and CDR2 SVGAGI. Trimming pared 2 bases from V and 2 bases from J, leaving 13 bases between. The CDR3 runs to 15 residues. CDR3 sequence: CASSYMATGPYEQYF. The CDR3, as DNA: TGTGCCAGCAGTTACATGGCGACAGGCCCCTACGAGCAGTACTTC.

This chain joins TRBV4-1 and TRBJ1-4; tentatively, D is TRBD1 (5 bases). Germline CDR1 reads MGHRA; CDR2 reads YSYEKL. CDR3 length equals 17 residues. V lost 4 bases, J lost 5 bases, and 20 bases lay in between. CDR3: CASSRPISGLINEKLFF. In DNA form, the CDR3 reads TGCGCCAGCAGCCGCCCCATCTCGGGGCTGATCAATGAAAAACTGTTTTTT.

The V call is TRBV5-1, the J call TRBJ2-4; tentatively, D is TRBD1 or TRBD2 (6 bases each). The J call may be in error: the DNA end matches TRBJ2-7 better. Germline CDR1 and CDR2: SGHRS and YFSETQ. This CDR3 region has 13 residues. CDR3 DNA: TGCGCCAGCAGCAACATAAGGGGGGACGAGCAGTACTTC. Translated, it gives CASSNIRGDEQYF.